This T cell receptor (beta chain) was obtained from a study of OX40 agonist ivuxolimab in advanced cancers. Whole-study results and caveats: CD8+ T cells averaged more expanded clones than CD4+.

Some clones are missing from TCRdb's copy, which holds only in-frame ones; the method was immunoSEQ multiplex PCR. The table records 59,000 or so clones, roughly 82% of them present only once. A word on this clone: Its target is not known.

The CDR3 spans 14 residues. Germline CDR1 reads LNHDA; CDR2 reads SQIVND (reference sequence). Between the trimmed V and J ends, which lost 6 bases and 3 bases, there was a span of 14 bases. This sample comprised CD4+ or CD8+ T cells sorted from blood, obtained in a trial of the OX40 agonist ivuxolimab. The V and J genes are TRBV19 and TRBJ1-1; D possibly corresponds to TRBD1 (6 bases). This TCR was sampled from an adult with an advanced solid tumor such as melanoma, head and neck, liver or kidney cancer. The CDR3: CASSPRGADTEAFF. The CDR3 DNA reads TGTGCCAGTAGCCCACGGGGGGCGGACACTGAAGCTTTCTTT.